This T cell receptor (beta chain) is from a study of control samples from healthy donors and cancer patients. Data came from immunoSEQ multiplex PCR; TCRdb stores just in-frame clones and leaves some out. The table lists about 140,000 clones, 90% to 95% of them singletons. The CDR3 length is 16 residues. Looked up from germline, CDR1 is PRHDT and CDR2 is FYEKMQ (reference sequence). Germline trimming cut 6 bases from V and 3 bases from J; bases unmatched to any gene: 12. V is TRBV13 and J is TRBJ1-1; 8 positions match TRBD1. The TCR originated in a middle-aged man in good health. The sample taken for sequencing was blood. This CDR3 is CASSSRTGTLDTEAFF. The CDR3 DNA reads TGTGCCAGCAGTTCACGGACAGGGACCCTGGACACTGAAGCTTTCTTT.